A selection of T cell receptor beta chains follows, all from one sample in a study of T cells in localized non-small cell lung cancer. Method: immunoSEQ multiplex PCR; TCRdb's copy keeps in-frame clones and lacks some. The sample contains approximately 5,300 clones, around a third of which appear only once. Here the sequenced sample was lung tumor tissue, taken before any cancer treatment. The source is a male donor aged 60 or older with stage III lung adenocarcinoma. Both conserved end residues are part of each CDR3. Fields, in order: V gene, D gene, clone size, J gene, CDR3 protein, CDR3 DNA. A D gene is named only where the DNA matches it firmly. A row's size may be missing; if present it is once, few, many or a size class.

>TRBV30|TRBD2|NA|TRBJ2-1
CAWRTSGGSYNEQFF
TGTGCCTGGAGAACTAGCGGGGGCTCCTACAATGAGCAGTTCTTC
>TRBV28|TRBD1|NA|TRBJ2-2
CASRGQGNGELFF
TGTGCCAGCAGGGGACAGGGCAACGGGGAGCTGTTTTTT
>TRBV6-8|TRBD1|medium-sized|TRBJ1-2
CASSGTGDYGYTF
TGTGCCAGCAGCGGGACAGGGGACTATGGCTACACCTTC
>TRBV11-3|NA|NA|TRBJ2-6
CASSFWGAGANVLTF
TGTGCCAGCAGCTTTTGGGGGGCTGGGGCCAACGTCCTGACTTTC
>TRBV19|NA|NA|TRBJ1-5
CASSRTGVSNQPQHF
TGTGCCAGTAGCCGGACGGGAGTTAGCAATCAGCCCCAGCATTTT
>TRBV30|TRBD1|few|TRBJ2-7
CAWARSGTGVYEQYF
TGTGCCTGGGCCAGGTCCGGGACAGGAGTATACGAGCAGTACTTC
>TRBV2|NA|NA|TRBJ2-7
CASSGLVSSYEQYF
TGTGCCAGCAGTGGTTTAGTGAGCTCCTACGAGCAGTACTTC
>TRBV6-7|NA|few|TRBJ1-1
CASSSAFEAFF
TGTGCCAGCAGTTCCGCTTTTGAAGCTTTCTTT
>TRBV4-1|NA|few|TRBJ2-3
CASSARTGSYTDTQYF
TGCGCCAGCAGCGCCCGGACTGGAAGCTACACAGATACGCAGTATTTT
>TRBV5-1|NA|NA|TRBJ2-1
CASSPRPQGRNSYNEQFF
TGCGCCAGCAGCCCGCGTCCCCAGGGGAGAAACTCCTACAATGAGCAGTTCTTC
>TRBV15|NA|few|TRBJ1-4
CATSRDPGSNEKLFF
TGTGCCACCAGCAGAGATCCAGGGAGTAATGAAAAACTGTTTTTT
>TRBV6-8|TRBD2|medium-sized|TRBJ2-5
CASKQGAGTSGRAGQETQYF
TGTGCCAGCAAACAAGGGGCCGGAACTAGCGGGAGGGCCGGACAAGAGACCCAGTACTTC
>TRBV6-8|NA|few|TRBJ2-1
CASSYSRGPGYSEQFF
TGTGCCAGCAGTTACTCGAGGGGCCCGGGGTACAGCGAGCAGTTCTTC
>TRBV29-1|NA|NA|TRBJ1-4
CSVVGDLTTNEKLFF
TGCAGCGTTGTTGGGGACCTCACAACTAATGAAAAACTGTTTTTT
>TRBV28|TRBD1|NA|TRBJ1-2
CASSLIGAGGSYGYTF
TGTGCCAGCAGTTTAATCGGGGCAGGGGGTTCCTATGGCTACACCTTC
>TRBV11-3|TRBD1|NA|TRBJ2-5
CASSFDRGNQETQYF
TGTGCCAGCAGCTTTGACAGGGGCAACCAAGAGACCCAGTACTTC
>TRBV30|NA|NA|TRBJ2-2
CAWSVGVKNTGELFF
TGTGCCTGGAGTGTAGGGGTAAAGAACACCGGGGAGCTGTTTTTT
>TRBV2|NA|few|TRBJ1-2
CASSVEGRTAADGYTF
TGTGCCAGCAGCGTAGAAGGACGGACAGCCGCGGATGGCTACACCTTC
>TRBV28|NA|NA|TRBJ1-5
CASSLSGHSNQPQHF
TGTGCCAGCAGTTTATCAGGACATAGCAATCAGCCCCAGCATTTT
>TRBV18|NA|NA|TRBJ1-2
CASSPDGTAARGYTF
TGTGCCAGCTCACCGGACGGGACCGCCGCCCGTGGCTACACCTTC
>TRBV9|NA|few|TRBJ1-5
CASSGDGNQPQHF
TGTGCCAGCAGTGGTGATGGCAATCAGCCCCAGCATTTT
>TRBV14|NA|NA|TRBJ2-5
CASSQDKTQYF
TGTGCCAGCAGCCAAGATAAGACCCAGTACTTC
>TRBV12-5|TRBD1|few|TRBJ2-2
CAPPRQGGTYTGELFF
TGTGCTCCCCCCCGACAGGGTGGAACCTACACCGGGGAGCTGTTTTTT
>TRBV6-8|TRBD2|NA|TRBJ2-7
CASSRWSGGSYEQYF
TGTGCCAGCAGCCGATGGTCTGGCGGGAGCTACGAGCAGTACTTC
>TRBV7-7|NA|few|TRBJ2-5
CASSPGRTIGETQYF
TGTGCCAGCAGCCCGGGCCGAACCATTGGGGAGACCCAGTACTTC
>TRBV5-1|NA|NA|TRBJ2-6
CASSQNRARSGANVLTF
TGCGCCAGCAGTCAGAACAGGGCTCGCTCTGGGGCCAACGTCCTGACTTTC
>TRBV6-7|NA|NA|TRBJ1-4
CASKKGEKLFF
TGTGCCAGCAAAAAGGGGGAAAAACTGTTTTTT
>TRBV9|NA|few|TRBJ1-2
CASSVGGYGYTF
TGTGCCAGCAGCGTAGGCGGCTATGGCTACACCTTC
>TRBV9|TRBD1|few|TRBJ2-7
CASSRNRGDEQYF
TGTGCCAGCAGTCGTAACAGGGGCGACGAGCAGTACTTC
>TRBV11-3|NA|few|TRBJ2-6
CASSLGGPGANVLTF
TGTGCCAGCAGCTTAGGAGGGCCTGGGGCCAACGTCCTGACTTTC
>TRBV6-1|NA|few|TRBJ2-7
CASSEAPGPPSEQYF
TGTGCCAGCAGTGAAGCCCCGGGACCGCCTAGCGAGCAGTACTTC
>TRBV6-8|TRBD2|medium-sized|TRBJ2-1
CASRTSGREVEQFF
TGTGCCAGCAGGACTAGCGGGAGAGAGGTTGAGCAGTTCTTC
>TRBV19|NA|NA|TRBJ2-5
CASSIPPAETQYF
TGTGCCAGTAGTATACCCCCCGCAGAGACCCAGTACTTC
>TRBV14|NA|few|TRBJ1-1
CASSQAVYTEAFF
TGTGCCAGCAGCCAGGCGGTGTACACTGAAGCTTTCTTT
>TRBV28|TRBD1|NA|TRBJ2-7
CASTRGGGYEQYF
TGTGCCAGCACTCGAGGGGGCGGCTACGAGCAGTACTTC
>TRBV11-3|TRBD1|NA|TRBJ2-1
CASSLGGTGYNEQFF
TGTGCCAGCAGCTTAGGGGGGACAGGGTACAATGAGCAGTTCTTC
>TRBV30|NA|NA|TRBJ2-7
CAWTGGTYEQYF
TGTGCCTGGACCGGGGGTACCTACGAGCAGTACTTC
>TRBV19|NA|NA|TRBJ2-7
CASSPDRSYEQYF
TGTGCCAGTAGCCCGGACAGATCCTACGAGCAGTACTTC
>TRBV11-1|TRBD1|NA|TRBJ2-5
CASSLEGTGVRGETQYF
TGTGCCAGCAGCTTAGAAGGGACAGGGGTCAGGGGAGAGACCCAGTACTTC
>TRBV6-8|NA|NA|TRBJ2-5
CASSTLTEQETQYF
TGTGCCAGCAGTACCCTGACGGAGCAAGAGACCCAGTACTTC
>TRBV11-3|TRBD1|many|TRBJ1-2
CASSVRDSGGHGYTF
TGTGCCAGCAGCGTTAGGGACTCAGGGGGACATGGCTACACCTTC
>TRBV19|NA|NA|TRBJ2-7
CASSGSYLGEQYF
TGTGCCAGTAGTGGGTCTTACTTGGGCGAGCAGTACTTC
>TRBV11-3|NA|medium-sized|TRBJ2-2
CASSLDPLRGELFF
TGTGCCAGCAGCTTAGACCCTCTGCGCGGGGAGCTGTTTTTT
>TRBV30|NA|once|TRBJ1-5
CAWSVKGQGNQPQHF
TGTGCCTGGAGTGTAAAGGGGCAGGGCAATCAGCCCCAGCATTTT